This TCR beta chain emerged from a study of human T cells and chemical hapten exposure. This CDR3 has 17 residues. V was clipped by 2 bases and J by 3 bases; unmatched bases: 5. Germline values: CDR1 SGHAT, CDR2 FQNNGV. TCRdb redid the calling of the RACE reads with MiXCR, one entry per CDR3 protein. The sample lists about 70,000 distinct CDR3 sequences; about 9.4% were seen once. Stated time point: patch test 1, 2 weeks after DPC sensitization. The treatment: therapeutic diphenylcyclopropenone sensitization with weekly scalp DPC. The receptor was derived from a woman between 35 and 50 years old with alopecia areata. Some clones in this sample may be carry-over from other donors' samples. Sequenced material: whole blood, taken in connection with sensitization to the hapten diphenylcyclopropenone (DPC). The chain uses TRBV11-2 and TRBJ2-2, with 11 bases identical to TRBD2. The CDR3 DNA follows: TGTGCCAGCAGCTTAACTAGCGGGGGAGGGGACACCGGGGAGCTGTTTTTT. Its translation is CASSLTSGGGDTGELFF.